Given below is one T cell receptor beta chain in context. This clonotype appeared a few times. Its specific antigen is unknown. Base qualities are not at hand, and no much larger clone is one base apart. This sample was taken from a study of T-cell memory formation after mild COVID-19 (dated by TCRdb to the early 2020s). For context, the study as a whole: TCR sequence clusters from the two donors were found to be largely donor specific. In a couple of donors, T-cell clones that expanded and contracted after mild COVID-19 were followed by sequencing TCRalpha and TCRbeta repertoires longitudinally. The cohort was made up of two young adult volunteers, one female and one male, who were previously healthy.

Ficoll-Paque density gradient centrifugation was used to isolate PBMCs. The run used an Illumina NovaSeq 6000. cDNA libraries for TCRalpha and TCRbeta were prepared by 5'RACE using constant-segment primers, with sample barcodes and unique molecular identifiers added. RNA was extracted from every sample with Trizol reagent. Libraries were amplified in two PCR steps, with a second sample barcode and Illumina TruSeq adapters added in the second step. Sequencing of libraries was performed on an Illumina NovaSeq with 2 x 150 bp paired-end reads. The authors' pipeline ran thus. The reads were demultiplexed and collapsed into UMI-guided consensus sequences using migec v1.2.7. With mixcr v2.1.11, UMI consensuses were aligned to TRA and TRB V and J templates and assembled into clonotypes. Expanded or contracted clonotypes were those called significant by both edgeR and NoisET, with noise models trained on biological replicates. For edgeR calls, a false discovery rate-adjusted p below 0.01 and a log2 fold-change threshold of 1 were applied. PCA with hierarchical clustering of max-normalized trajectories of the 1000 most abundant clonotypes was used as exploratory dynamics analysis. Each responding clone was given a CD4 or CD8 phenotype based on the CD4+ and CD8+ repertoires, which had been sequenced separately. TCRdb handled the public reads itself, with Q25 trimming in fastp and clone calling in MiXCR, and kept productive beta chains. Duplicate CDR3 protein sequences are folded into a single record with the most common DNA and genes. These V and J calls derive from TCRdb rather than the authors' analysis. The sample records about 320,000 distinct CDR3 sequences, about 13% of which are singletons. Of the sample, 20% to 25% falls within the top ten clones.

The paper's findings and limits, for the study overall: The detection of some responding clones in pre-infection memory suggests that pre-existing cross-reactive memory T cells joined the SARS-CoV-2 response. Balanced CD4/CD8 phenotypes were observed for clones contracting from day 15 to 85, whereas a bias towards CD4+ was observed for a second wave of clones expanding from day 15 to 37. Contracting CD4+ clones appeared mostly in the CM and EM memory subsets, whereas CD8+ clones were enriched in EMRA. SARS-CoV-2 specificity was not confirmed for the second-wave clones peaking on day 37. The study included only a couple of mild cases, and larger cohorts that include severe cases with pre-infection samples were judged to be necessary.

This receptor was taken from a man between 18 and 29 years old who had mild COVID-19 (a few samples of this study predate the infection). The sample titles of this study are shuffled in the database, so cell type and time point are left out; the donor was told from shared clones. The sample comprised PBMCs or a T cell subset sorted from them (not recorded which).

The CDR3 reads CASSQDRILYEQYF. The nucleotide sequence is given as TGCGCCAGCAGCCAAGACAGGATACTCTACGAGCAGTACTTC. This chain is built from TRBV4-1 and TRBJ2-7; no D gene call is confident. The trim is 0 bases for V and 3 bases for J, with a gap of 9 bases between the germline ends. The germline V gene gives CDR1 as MGHRA and CDR2 as YSYEKL. From the cysteine through the phenylalanine, the CDR3 covers 14 amino acids. Only the CDR3 DNA stays, 42 bases, in frame from base 1.